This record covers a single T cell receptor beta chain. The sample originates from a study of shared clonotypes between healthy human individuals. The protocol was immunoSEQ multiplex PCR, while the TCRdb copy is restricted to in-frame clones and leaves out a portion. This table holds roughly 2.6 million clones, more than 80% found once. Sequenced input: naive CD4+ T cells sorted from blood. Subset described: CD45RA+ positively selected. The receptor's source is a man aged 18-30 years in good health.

The CDR3 is CASSNCGEGISSNQPQHF. CDR3 DNA: TGTGCCAGCAGCAACTGTGGGGAGGGAATTTCCTCAAATCAGCCCCAGCATTTT. J is TRBJ1-5 and V is TRBV21-1. TRBV21-1 is classified as a pseudogene. The CDR3 has 18 residues.